This T cell receptor (beta chain) emerged from a study of metastatic and nonmetastatic thyroid tumors. Across the study: The authors compared repertoires across blood and tumor or nodule tissue from malignant and benign thyroid patients. Points from the study as a whole: Across blood and tumor, TCR beta diversity in malignant thyroid tumors was reportedly significantly higher than in benign nodules.

CDR1 is SGHTA, CDR2 FQGNSA, per germline. CDR3 size: 16 residues. V was pared by 0 bases and J by 4 bases, with 14 bases between. This clone was detected ten times or more. The antigen is unknown. TCRdb re-processed the PCR reads through MiXCR. The data contain about 20,000 clones, 9.5% to 15% of them singletons. Every patient was untreated before thyroid surgery. Specimen: blood. This clonotype originated in a male donor with papillary thyroid cancer or a benign thyroid nodule (not recorded which). Some clones in this sample may be carry-over from other donors' samples. The chain carries TRBV7-2 and TRBJ2-3, with D possibly matching TRBD1 (6 bases). The CDR3 DNA reads as TGTGCCAGCAGCTTAGCGGGGTTCAGGGGTGCAGATACGCAGTATTTT. It codes for CASSLAGFRGADTQYF.